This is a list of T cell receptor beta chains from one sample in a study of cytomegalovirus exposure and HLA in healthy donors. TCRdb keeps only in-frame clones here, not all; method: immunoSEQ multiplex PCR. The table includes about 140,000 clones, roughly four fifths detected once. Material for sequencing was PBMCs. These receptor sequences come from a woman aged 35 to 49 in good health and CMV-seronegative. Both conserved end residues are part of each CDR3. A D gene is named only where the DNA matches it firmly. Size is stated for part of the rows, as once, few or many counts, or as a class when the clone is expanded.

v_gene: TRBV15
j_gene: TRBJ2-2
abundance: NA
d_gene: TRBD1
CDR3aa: CATKGTGDPGELFF
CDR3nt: TGTGCCACCAAAGGGACAGGGGACCCCGGGGAGCTGTTTTTT

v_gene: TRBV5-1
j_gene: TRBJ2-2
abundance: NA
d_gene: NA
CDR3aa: CASRRDSENTGELFF
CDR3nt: TGCGCCAGCAGGCGGGACAGCGAGAACACCGGGGAGCTGTTTTTT

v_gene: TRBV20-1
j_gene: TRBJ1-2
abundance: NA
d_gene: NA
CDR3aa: CSANKEGGYTF
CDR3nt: TGCAGTGCTAACAAGGAGGGTGGCTACACCTTC

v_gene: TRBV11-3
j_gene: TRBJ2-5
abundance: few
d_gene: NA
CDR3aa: CASSLGGEGETQYF
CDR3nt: TGTGCCAGCAGCCTCGGGGGAGAAGGGGAGACCCAGTACTTC

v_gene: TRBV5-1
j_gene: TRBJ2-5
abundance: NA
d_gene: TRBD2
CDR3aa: CASSPGGPPTYQETQYF
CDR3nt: TGCGCCAGCAGCCCGGGGGGACCTCCAACGTACCAAGAGACCCAGTACTTC

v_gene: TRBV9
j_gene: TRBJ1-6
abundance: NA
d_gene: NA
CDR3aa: CASSVGFSGTSPLHF
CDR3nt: TGTGCCAGCAGCGTAGGTTTCTCCGGGACATCACCCCTCCACTTT

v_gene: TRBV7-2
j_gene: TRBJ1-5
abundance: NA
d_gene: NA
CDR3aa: CASSLAQAVGQPQHF
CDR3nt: TGTGCCAGCAGCTTAGCGCAGGCAGTTGGGCAGCCCCAGCATTTT

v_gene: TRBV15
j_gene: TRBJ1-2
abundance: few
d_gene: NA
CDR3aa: CATSSNRVFYTF
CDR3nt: TGTGCCACCAGCAGTAACAGGGTTTTCTACACCTTC

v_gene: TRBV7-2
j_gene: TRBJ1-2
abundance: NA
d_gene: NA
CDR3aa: CASSLRAGYGYTF
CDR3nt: TGTGCCAGCAGCTTAAGAGCGGGGTATGGCTACACCTTC

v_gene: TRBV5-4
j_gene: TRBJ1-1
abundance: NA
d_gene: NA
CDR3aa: CASSLPATGNTEAFF
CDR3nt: TGTGCCAGCAGCTTGCCCGCCACGGGGAACACTGAAGCTTTCTTT

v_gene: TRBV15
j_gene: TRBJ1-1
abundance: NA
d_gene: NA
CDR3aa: CATSRALTRAGTEAFF
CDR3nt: TGTGCCACCAGCAGAGCTCTAACACGTGCGGGCACTGAAGCTTTCTTT

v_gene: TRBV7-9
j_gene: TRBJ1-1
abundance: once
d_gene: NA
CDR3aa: CASRGIMNTEAFF
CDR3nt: TGTGCCAGCCGCGGGATCATGAACACTGAAGCTTTCTTT

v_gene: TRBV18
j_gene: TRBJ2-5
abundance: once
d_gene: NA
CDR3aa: CASSMGMSSETQYF
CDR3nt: TGTGCCAGCTCAATGGGCATGAGTTCAGAGACCCAGTACTTC